A selection of T cell receptor beta chains follows, all from one sample in a study of cytomegalovirus exposure and HLA in healthy donors. Clones were read by immunoSEQ multiplex PCR, and TCRdb kept only the in-frame ones, dropping some. The table includes fewer than 100,000 clones, about 75% detected once. The source material was PBMCs. The receptors originated from a man aged 40-49 years in good health and CMV-seropositive. CDR3s include the opening cysteine and the closing phenylalanine or tryptophan. Each record gives: J gene, D gene, V gene, clone size, CDR3 protein, CDR3 DNA. A D gene is named only where the DNA matches it firmly. Part of the rows lack a size; the others show once, few, many or a class for expanded clones.

j_call: TRBJ2-5; d_call: -; v_call: TRBV5-1; clone_size: -; cdr3_aa: CASSSRPAGETQYF; cdr3_nt: TGCGCCAGCAGCTCTCGACCCGCGGGGGAGACCCAGTACTTC
j_call: TRBJ2-7; d_call: TRBD2; v_call: TRBV5-4; clone_size: -; cdr3_aa: CASSLQREISYEQYF; cdr3_nt: TGTGCCAGCAGCTTGCAGCGGGAGATATCCTACGAGCAGTACTTC
j_call: TRBJ2-7; d_call: -; v_call: TRBV4-1; clone_size: -; cdr3_aa: CASSQEGRSSYEQYF; cdr3_nt: TGCGCCAGCAGCCAAGAAGGTAGGAGCTCCTACGAGCAGTACTTC
j_call: TRBJ2-5; d_call: -; v_call: TRBV5-1; clone_size: -; cdr3_aa: CASSLGDFPRETQYF; cdr3_nt: TGCGCCAGCAGCCTGGGGGACTTCCCACGGGAGACCCAGTACTTC
j_call: TRBJ2-4; d_call: TRBD1; v_call: TRBV6-9; clone_size: -; cdr3_aa: CASSRTGKNIQYF; cdr3_nt: TGTGCCAGCAGTCGGACAGGGAAAAACATTCAGTACTTC
j_call: TRBJ2-7; d_call: -; v_call: TRBV5-4; clone_size: -; cdr3_aa: CASSFPPGEQYF; cdr3_nt: TGTGCCAGCAGCTTCCCCCCAGGCGAGCAGTACTTC
j_call: TRBJ2-3; d_call: -; v_call: TRBV6-6; clone_size: few; cdr3_aa: CASSRLVTGSDTQYF; cdr3_nt: TGTGCCAGCAGCCGACTAGTCACGGGCTCAGATACGCAGTATTTT
j_call: TRBJ2-1; d_call: TRBD1; v_call: TRBV13; clone_size: -; cdr3_aa: CASSLEGTGSAQGGFF; cdr3_nt: TGTGCCAGCAGCTTAGAAGGGACAGGGTCAGCACAAGGGGGGTTCTTC
j_call: TRBJ1-4; d_call: -; v_call: TRBV5-1; clone_size: -; cdr3_aa: CASSLAGQGSKLFF; cdr3_nt: TGCGCCAGCAGCTTGGCCGGGCAGGGGTCAAAACTGTTTTTT
j_call: TRBJ1-2; d_call: TRBD1; v_call: TRBV5-6; clone_size: few; cdr3_aa: CASILTGGQGYTF; cdr3_nt: TGTGCCAGCATCCTGACAGGGGGGCAAGGCTACACCTTC
j_call: TRBJ2-7; d_call: TRBD2; v_call: TRBV7-3; clone_size: -; cdr3_aa: CASSSSAGTPYEQYF; cdr3_nt: TGTGCCAGCTCCAGCTCAGCGGGGACTCCCTACGAGCAGTACTTC
j_call: TRBJ2-1; d_call: TRBD2; v_call: TRBV6-1; clone_size: -; cdr3_aa: CASSGLAGGYNEQFF; cdr3_nt: TGTGCCAGCAGTGGGCTAGCGGGGGGATACAATGAGCAGTTCTTC
j_call: TRBJ2-1; d_call: TRBD2; v_call: TRBV5-1; clone_size: -; cdr3_aa: CASSSSGGKNNEQFF; cdr3_nt: TGCGCCAGCAGCTCTAGCGGGGGGAAGAACAATGAGCAGTTCTTC
j_call: TRBJ2-3; d_call: -; v_call: TRBV6-5; clone_size: -; cdr3_aa: CASSRTTPGTDTQYF; cdr3_nt: TGTGCCAGCAGTAGGACTACCCCTGGCACAGATACGCAGTATTTT
j_call: TRBJ2-6; d_call: -; v_call: TRBV21-1; clone_size: -; cdr3_aa: CASSRGRSGANVLTF; cdr3_nt: TGTGCCAGCAGCAGGGGGCGGTCTGGGGCCAACGTCCTGACTTTC
j_call: TRBJ1-5; d_call: TRBD1; v_call: TRBV5-6; clone_size: -; cdr3_aa: CASSQGAYSNQPQHF; cdr3_nt: TGTGCCAGCAGCCAGGGGGCGTATAGCAATCAGCCCCAGCATTTT
j_call: TRBJ1-5; d_call: TRBD1; v_call: TRBV7-8; clone_size: -; cdr3_aa: CASSLVAGTGGGINQPQHF; cdr3_nt: TGTGCCAGCAGCTTAGTAGCCGGGACAGGGGGCGGAATCAATCAGCCCCAGCATTTT
j_call: TRBJ2-7; d_call: -; v_call: TRBV7-6; clone_size: -; cdr3_aa: CASSSSRGSYEQYF; cdr3_nt: TGTGCCAGCAGCTCCTCGCGGGGCTCCTACGAGCAGTACTTC